This entry describes one T cell receptor (beta chain). Antigen unknown. With a much larger clone just one base away, this may be a read error. With the library built for alpha chains, this beta chain is off target and its frequency is not meaningful. CDR1 is SGHVS and CDR2 is FQNEAQ in the germline V gene. Trimming took 3 bases from V and 1 from J, leaving 12 bases between them. CDR3 length equals 15 residues. These data come from a study of spatial heterogeneity in lung cancer. Study information: Alpha-chain sequences were detected in numbers that were consistently lower than beta-chain sequences. Raw-read counts averaged over ten per unique TCR and UMI combination.

Study observations and caveats: Of tumor T cells, an estimated coverage of approximately 7% was reached for alpha chains and less than 15% for beta chains. Mutation counts in tumors were tracked by counts of expanded intratumoral alpha and beta TCRs.

The time point here: sample taken at primary tumor resection. Whole RNA, isolated from tumor, nontumor lung or frozen PBMC, was sequenced without prior sorting. Using its own MiXCR run on the 5' RACE reads, TCRdb lists one record per CDR3 protein. Of some 3,200 distinct CDR3 sequences listed, approximately 5.5% are singletons. Sample: lung tumor tissue, taken at surgery. The source of this sequence is a female donor with early-stage non-small cell lung cancer. The chain recombines TRBV7-8 with TRBJ2-5, with D uncertain. CDR3 loop: CASSFGPASQETQYF. DNA for the CDR3: TGTGCCAGCAGCTTCGGACCAGCGTCCCAAGAGACCCAGTACTTC.